Reported below is one T cell receptor (beta chain). It lacks a known antigen. Qualities for individual bases were not recorded, and no much larger clone is one base off. These data originate in a study of cytomegalovirus exposure and HLA in healthy donors (dated by TCRdb to about 2017). Concerning the study at large: In an earlier analysis of roughly 500 of the donors, 250 to 350 Gb of sequence data and 117 million unique TCR beta sequences from 180 million or so T cells were reported. About 280 gigabases of sequencing data and 78 million or so unique TCR sequences were included in an early release covering about 620 HLA-typed donors. Of the roughly 400 genotyped donors, roughly 76% were placed in the genetic ancestry cluster associated with self-reported Caucasian donors. The aim of the study was to test whether cataloging public T cell receptors could identify signatures of past pathogen exposure. The study used immunosequencing to profile the T cell repertoires of under 700 subjects and linked those repertoires to cytomegalovirus serostatus. Besides the first cohort of 550 to 750 subjects, a separate validation cohort made up of roughly 120 different subjects was used. High-throughput TCR immunosequencing, statistical association of individual TCRs with disease status, and machine learning were combined to predict cytomegalovirus infection status. A later analysis re-analyzed previously published TCR beta repertoires from roughly 690 donors and added high-resolution HLA genotyping to study TCR occurrence patterns. In the later analysis, no new phenotypic data were used to find candidate immune exposures; instead, reliance was placed on TCR beta sequences and their occurrence across donors. An earlier analysis of 587 of the donors used high-throughput TCR beta sequencing to judge whether each TCR beta V gene segment behaved as functional or pseudogenic. Alongside the repertoire data, information on donor age, sex, ethnicity and CMV serostatus was compiled. A later genetic analysis took genome-wide SNP genotypes for about 55% of the 666 donors and used that subset as a discovery cohort. Every discovery cohort repertoire had been produced on one sequencing platform. Both class I and class II loci were covered by HLA typing, at four-digit resolution. The number of typed donors differed by locus: roughly 629-640 for A, B, C, DRB1 and DQB1; 522 for DQA1; around 610 for DPA1; and approximately 450 for DPB1. A few DR-DQ haplotypes were handled as single units for association and clustering because linkage in the cohort was strong. Among about 400 genotyped donors of the cohort, an average of roughly 230,000 unique TCR beta nucleotide sequences was sequenced per donor, of which approximately 18% were non-productive. Findings and caveats that apply to the study as a whole: CMV serostatus was the only immune exposure information available for the cohort. A cluster of highly shared sequence variants was judged likely to represent a technical artifact of the sequencing pipeline. When HLA alleles, especially DR and DQ, strongly co-occurred, attributing TCR associations to individual alleles was difficult. Compared with equally common non-associated chains, HLA-associated TCR beta chains in a later analysis were more clonally expanded and had lower generation probabilities. Because HLA typing was missing for some donors at each locus, association tests included only the typed subset. Linkage disequilibrium might explain the correlated functional status among segregating V segments, but an unknown experimental factor could not be ruled out. In an earlier analysis of over 550 of the donors, most TCR beta V segments were observed in productive rearrangements about 90% or about 30% of the time, broadly matching IMGT annotations. While some public TCRs were present in many individuals, most TCR sequences turned up only very rarely across donors. This cohort had only TCR beta chains sequenced, and the lack of alpha or paired-chain data limited which features could be detected. According to a later genetic analysis, donors in an Asian-associated ancestry cluster had fewer N-insertions in productive TCRs than the roughly 670-donor mean. Three of the identified cytomegalovirus-associated TCR beta chains were confirmed in vitro to be specific for cytomegalovirus antigens. The earlier analysis of 587 of the donors excluded roughly 16 rarely observed V segments, including chromosome 9 orphons, because counts were too low. According to a later analysis, TCR association rates differed among HLA loci, with DRB1 alleles showing the most associated TCRs and HLA-C alleles showing the fewest. Most CMV-associated TCR beta chains appeared to be HLA-restricted in a later analysis, and the HLA associations seemed to be driven largely by CMV exposure. V-gene and J-gene trimming of TCR beta chains was associated with a missense DCLRE1C variant in a later genetic analysis, and the association was replicated in an independent cohort. A further reported finding was that TCR beta sequences accurately predicted the HLA-A and HLA-B alleles for most subjects in the first cohort. It was suggested by the authors that the approach could potentially be generalized to other disease states and immunological phenotypes. A later analysis associated 16,951 TCR beta sequences with specific HLA alleles at a false discovery rate of 0.05. Roughly uniform sequencing depth across donors was assumed in presence/absence analyses, although this assumption may not hold. In both the original and validation cohorts, the classifier was reported to diagnose cytomegalovirus status with high specificity and sensitivity. The study listed approximately 160 TCR beta chains as associated with cytomegalovirus. Several of the top co-occurrence clusters appeared to be linked to parvovirus B19, influenza, CMV and Epstein-Barr virus, according to a later analysis.

Libraries were built with the immunoSEQ multiplex PCR assay. For the multiplex PCR, a mixture combining 60 forward primers for TCR Vbeta segments and 13 reverse primers for TCR Jbeta segments was used. The CDR3 region of rearranged TCR beta genes was amplified from genomic DNA with a multiplex PCR assay. Amplified TCR beta libraries were sequenced as 87-base-pair reads on the Illumina HiSeq System. In the authors' own workflow: A later analysis tallied roughly 76 million unique TCR beta chains across the 700 or so repertoires, and some 10 million of those chains were shared by two or more donors. Raw reads were error-corrected and collapsed into unique sequences with a nearest-neighbor algorithm that merged closely related sequences to remove PCR and sequencing errors. V, D and J gene segments were assigned by aligning CDR3 sequences to IMGT reference sequences. For a sequence to be retained, a match of at least six nucleotides was required to both a V gene segment and a J gene segment. Rearrangements were called productive when the CDR3 lacked stop codons and stayed in frame with V and J; all others were non-productive. CDR3 was defined by IMGT convention, running from the second conserved V-encoded cysteine to the conserved J-encoded phenylalanine. Sequences without an unambiguous match to a single V gene segment were excluded from the earlier analysis of about 630 of the donors. An earlier analysis of a few hundred of the donors called V segments functional above 56.7% productive rearrangements and segregating when the between-donor standard deviation exceeded 5%. A statistical classification framework was built for diagnosing cytomegalovirus status from the catalog of TCR beta chain sequences. V and J gene assignment, in a later analysis, came from comparing TCR nucleotide sequences with IMGT/GENE-DB human TR gene sequences. Using the TCRdist pipeline, a later analysis assigned CDR3 sequences along with most-parsimonious VDJ recombination scenarios. In a later analysis, each TCR beta chain was defined by its CDR3 amino acid sequence together with its V-gene family, and reads lacking a unique V-gene family were excluded. A later analysis removed 600 or so highly shared, low-generation-probability nucleotide sequences to deal with suspected cross-contamination and a sequencing artifact. In a later analysis, a clonal expansion index was calculated for each public chain from normalized within-repertoire ranks of inferred template counts. Generation probabilities in a later analysis came from a VDJ recombination model fitted to out-of-frame rearrangements, and those results were checked against IGoR. Hypergeometric tests were used in a later analysis to score TCR-TCR, TCR-HLA and TCR-CMV co-occurrence, with a repertoire-size bias correction applied to the TCR pairs. In a later analysis, false discovery rates were estimated by permuting HLA or CMV assignments 20 times. In a later analysis, co-occurring TCRs were grouped with DBSCAN, and TCRdist sequence similarity was added when clustering was performed within HLA-allele-positive subsets. Repertoires with fewer than 30,000 or more than 120,000 public chains, plus five repertoires with anomalous nucleotide sharing, were excluded from co-occurrence clustering. TCRdb's version of the immuneACCESS table is confined to in-frame rearrangements and falls short of the full clone set. An unresolved V gene accounts for under half of the shortfall where checked; the remainder is of unknown origin. V and J calls and clone size are given by that table; D and trimming were obtained from the DNA. A total of 95,000 to 100,000 clones appear in this sample, roughly 80% of them only once. The ten biggest clones cover approximately 6.4% of the sample.

The cohort was made up of 666 healthy bone marrow donors. At the time of sampling, all cohort members were nominally healthy, though unrecorded immune exposures were likely present. The donor tested CMV seropositive, placing the donor among the 250 to 350 seropositive members of the cohort. A peripheral blood sample was collected from each donor, and TCR beta sequencing was performed on peripheral blood mononuclear cells. Genomic DNA was extracted from the blood cell samples with the Qiagen DNeasy Blood Extraction Kit. This TCR came from a man aged 40-49 years in good health and CMV-seropositive. Sequences were obtained from PBMCs.

The base sequence is TGTGCCAGCAGCCCCCAGGCAGGGTCTGGAAACACCATATATTTT. Translated, it reads CASSPQAGSGNTIYF. Recombination joined TRBV7-2 with TRBJ1-3; TRBD1 could be the D gene, as 5 bases match. The germline V gene gives CDR1 as SGHTA and CDR2 as FQGNSA. The CDR3 goes from the cysteine to the phenylalanine over 15 residues. CDR3 DNA only is kept here, 45 bases in frame from base 1. The junction shows trimming of 5 bases on V and 1 base on J, plus 12 bases between the germline ends.